This record covers a single T cell receptor (beta chain). Its antigen is still unknown. V trimming: 5 bases; J trimming: 1 base; junction bases outside the gene matches: 1. This CDR3 has 13 amino acids. Per the germline V gene, CDR1 is GTSNPN and CDR2 is SVGIG (reference sequence). The data stem from a study of CD8+ T cells in alopecia areata. Study in general: Tofacitinib administration to treated patients was oral, at 5 to 10 mg twice daily. Study observations and caveats: Clonality exceeded that of normal scalp in lesional scalp, most notably in alopecia totalis/universalis.

Extracted from the samples, RNA was reverse transcribed into cDNA to serve as the sequencing template. Assay used: immunoSEQ multiplex PCR; TCRdb lists only in-frame clones, some missing. The sample consists of some 200,000 clones, about three fifths of them appearing once. Treatment specified: oral pan-JAK inhibitor, 5-10 mg twice daily. This chain connects TRBV30 to TRBJ2-3, with 9 nucleotides matching TRBD2. The sample in question was CD4+ T cells sorted from blood, obtained at week 4, from a patient treated with tofacitinib. The TCR originated in a human donor with alopecia areata. This chain's CDR3 is CAWLAGGTDTQYF. DNA of the CDR3: TGTGCCTGGTTAGCGGGGGGCACAGATACGCAGTATTTT.